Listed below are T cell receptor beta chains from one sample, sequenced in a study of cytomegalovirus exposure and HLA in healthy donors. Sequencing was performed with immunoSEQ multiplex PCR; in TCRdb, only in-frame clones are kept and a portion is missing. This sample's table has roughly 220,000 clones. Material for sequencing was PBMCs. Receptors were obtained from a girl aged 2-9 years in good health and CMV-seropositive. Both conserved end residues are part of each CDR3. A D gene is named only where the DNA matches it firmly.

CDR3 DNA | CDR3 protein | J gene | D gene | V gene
TGTGCCAGCAGCTCGACAGGGCTCGGTTTAAACATTCAGTACTTC | CASSSTGLGLNIQYF | TRBJ2-4 | TRBD1 | TRBV5-4
TGTGCCAGCAGCGGTGGACAGGGGCTAAGCTCTGGGGCCAACGTCCTGACTTTC | CASSGGQGLSSGANVLTF | TRBJ2-6 | TRBD1 | TRBV9
TGTGCCAGCAGCCCTACTAGCGGGAGAAGCAATGAGCAGTTCTTC | CASSPTSGRSNEQFF | TRBJ2-1 | TRBD2 | TRBV2
TGCGCCAGCAGCTCCTCCAGTTCCTACGAGCAGTACTTC | CASSSSSSYEQYF | TRBJ2-7 | - | TRBV5-1
TGTGCCAGCACCTTTAGCTCTGGGGCCAACGTCCTGACTTTC | CASTFSSGANVLTF | TRBJ2-6 | - | TRBV27
TGTGCCAGCAGTTACGGAGTACTAGTGTCCGATAATGAGCAGTTCTTC | CASSYGVLVSDNEQFF | TRBJ2-1 | - | TRBV6-5
TGCGCCAGCAGGGACTCCGACACCGGGGAGCTGTTTTTT | CASRDSDTGELFF | TRBJ2-2 | - | TRBV10-1
TGTGCCAGCAGCTTAGTGGAGCCGAGGGCTGGCTACACCTTC | CASSLVEPRAGYTF | TRBJ1-2 | - | TRBV11-2
TGTGCCAGCGGGGTAGCGGGGGGCACCTACGAGCAGTACTTC | CASGVAGGTYEQYF | TRBJ2-7 | TRBD2 | TRBV27
TGCAGCGTGCGTGTGACAGGGCCGAGAAATTCACCCCTCCACTTT | CSVRVTGPRNSPLHF | TRBJ1-6 | TRBD1 | TRBV29-1
TGCGCCAGCAGCTTCGGACAGGGTTGGGATGAGCAGTTCTTC | CASSFGQGWDEQFF | TRBJ2-1 | TRBD1 | TRBV5-1